Listed here are 27 T cell receptor beta chains from one sample, sequenced in a study of T-cell memory formation after mild COVID-19. One entry per CDR3 protein results from TCRdb running MiXCR on the 5' RACE reads. The repertoire consists of over 500,000 distinct CDR3 sequences, with roughly 17% occurring once and the leading ten covering about 8.6%. Specimen: PBMCs or a T cell subset sorted from them (not recorded which). The origin of the receptors is an adult woman who had mild COVID-19 (a few samples of this study predate the infection). Cell type and time point are not known.

This chain connects TRBV24-1 to TRBJ1-2; 11 positions match TRBD1. CDR3 length equals 15 residues. Trimming at V came to 3 bases and at J to 7 bases, leaving 6 bases not matched to a gene. CDR1 and CDR2 (germline): KGHDR, SFDVKD. The CDR3 DNA reads as TGTGCCACCAGTGATCGGACAGGGGGCGAACGTGGCTACACCTTC. It encodes CATSDRTGGERGYTF.

The chain couples TRBV19 to TRBJ2-6; possible D gene TRBD2, 5 bases. V lost 7 bases and J lost 0, with 10 bases in between. Germline V gene sequence: CDR1 LNHDA, CDR2 SQIVND (reference sequence). The CDR3 is 15 amino acids. The CDR3 DNA reads TGTGCCAGTACTAGCAGCACCTCTGGGGCCAACGTCCTGACTTTC. It specifies CASTSSTSGANVLTF.

The genes are TRBV7-2 and TRBJ1-2, with 11 bases identical to TRBD1. Germline CDR1 reads SGHTA; CDR2 reads FQGNSA. With 0 bases clipped from V and 6 bases from J, the junction kept 12 bases outside the gene matches. The CDR3 length is 18 residues. The CDR3 protein is CASSLAAARTGGADGYTF. CDR3 in DNA: TGTGCCAGCAGCTTAGCGGCTGCCCGGACAGGGGGCGCTGATGGCTACACCTTC.

This clonotype was counted between two and nine times. The chain is built from TRBV6-6 and TRBJ1-1, with D maybe TRBD1 (6 bases). Germline CDR1 reads MNHNY; CDR2 reads SVGAGI (reference sequence). With 10 bases removed from V and 1 base from J, the gap between germline ends came to 13 bases. The length of the CDR3 is 13 residues. CDR3 DNA sequence: TGTGCCACCAACGGGGGGGCGAACACTGAAGCTTTCTTT. Residues: CATNGGANTEAFF.

The V call is TRBV25-1, the J call TRBJ2-1, with D possibly matching TRBD1 (6 bases). Germline-derived CDR1 and CDR2 are MGHDK and SYGVNS. CDR3 length: 14 amino acids. Deletions cut 4 bases from V and 9 bases from J, with 16 bases between. CDR3 amino acids: CASSGGHRAGEQFF. CDR3 nucleotide sequence: TGTGCCAGCAGTGGGGGACACAGGGCTGGTGAGCAGTTCTTC.

This chain connects TRBV28 to TRBJ1-5, with D perhaps TRBD1 (6 bases). The CDR3 consists of 14 residues. V was pared by 1 base and J by 7 bases, with 11 bases between. The germline V gene encodes CDR1 MDHEN and CDR2 SYDVKM. The CDR3 nucleotides read TGTGCCAGCAGTTTATTTAGGGGGGTCCAGCCCCAGCATTTT. It encodes CASSLFRGVQPQHF.

This chain links TRBV29-1 with TRBJ2-7; TRBD1 agrees at 9 bases. The CDR3 is 14 amino acids. In germline, CDR1 is SQVTM, CDR2 ANQGSEA. Trimming removed 5 bases from V and 9 bases from J; junction bases left unmatched: 14. The CDR3 sequence: CSVLTGTGRHGQYF. The CDR3 nucleotides are TGCAGCGTTCTAACCGGGACAGGGAGACACGGGCAGTACTTC.

The table lists this clonotype with a few counts. J is TRBJ2-7 and V is TRBV30; D may be TRBD1 (6 bases). CDR3 length: 14 amino acids. Germline V CDR1 and CDR2: GTSNPN, SVGIG (reference sequence). V was trimmed by 1 base and J by 4 bases, leaving 14 bases between them. In DNA form, the CDR3 reads TGTGCCTGGAGTGCACCGGGACAAAAATACGAGCAGTACTTC. Translating gives CAWSAPGQKYEQYF.

This clonotype showed up just a few times. J is TRBJ1-1 and V is TRBV5-6; D possibly corresponds to TRBD1 (5 bases). With 2 bases removed from V and 0 bases from J, the gap between germline ends came to 11 bases. The CDR3 totals 15 residues. The germline V gene has CDR1 SGHDT and CDR2 YYEEEE. The CDR3 here is CASSFLGTMNTEAFF. CDR3 DNA sequence: TGTGCCAGCAGCTTCCTGGGGACCATGAACACTGAAGCTTTCTTT.

This clonotype turned up a few times. This chain joins TRBV4-1 and TRBJ1-6; TRBD1 matches at 7 bases. CDR1 and CDR2 (germline): MGHRA, YSYEKL. CDR3 length: 16 residues. The trim removed 0 bases at V and 11 bases at J, leaving 10 bases unmatched. The CDR3 DNA reads TGCGCCAGCAGCCAAGACAGACAGGGTATTGGGACACCCCTCCACTTT. Amino acid sequence: CASSQDRQGIGTPLHF.

The J gene is TRBJ2-4, the V gene TRBV6-6; tentative D call: TRBD2 (6 bases). Germline V gives CDR1 MNHNY, CDR2 SVGAGI (reference sequence). CDR3 length equals 13 residues. Trimming shortened V by 5 bases and J by 8 bases, and 13 bases separated the two germline ends. The CDR3 sequence is CASSPPTGDIQYF. In DNA form, the CDR3 reads TGTGCCAGCAGTCCCCCGACGGGAGACATTCAGTACTTC.

V is TRBV5-1 and J is TRBJ1-2; D not certain. Germline lookup yields CDR1 SGHRS and CDR2 YFSETQ. The CDR3 loop spans 16 amino acids. Trimming removed 1 base at V and 4 bases at J, with 17 bases between. The CDR3 loop reads CASSLLPGGSGYGYTF. The CDR3 DNA reads TGCGCCAGCAGCTTGTTACCGGGAGGTTCAGGCTATGGCTACACCTTC.

V and J are TRBV24-1 and TRBJ1-2; the D gene is possibly TRBD1 (5 bases). V lost 4 bases, J lost 5 bases, and 10 bases lay in between. The CDR3 has 13 amino acids. Per germline, CDR1 KGHDR and CDR2 SFDVKD. The CDR3 DNA is TGTGCCACCAGTGACGGGACTTTTTATGGCTACACCTTC. This gives the protein CATSDGTFYGYTF.

This clonotype has at least ten counts. The chain has TRBV14 and TRBJ2-5, with D hard to call. Trimming left V 2 bases short and J 1 base short, with 8 bases between. The CDR3 length is 14 residues. The germline gives CDR1 SGHDN, CDR2 FVKESK. In DNA, the CDR3 is TGTGCCAGCAGCCAAAATCGCGGCCAAGAGACCCAGTACTTC. Translating gives CASSQNRGQETQYF.

This chain uses TRBV20-1 with TRBJ1-1, with 8 bases that match TRBD1. The germline V gene encodes CDR1 DFQATT and CDR2 SNEGSKA (reference sequence). V was pared by 2 bases and J by 4 bases, with 9 bases of the junction left unmatched. This CDR3 has 15 amino acids. For the CDR3, the DNA is TGCAGTGCTAGAAGACAGGGGTTGGGCGGCACTGAAGCTTTCTTT. It yields the protein CSARRQGLGGTEAFF.

The chain combines TRBV2 with TRBJ2-2; 7 positions agree with TRBD2. The CDR3 has 15 amino acids. J lost 2 bases, V lost 6 bases, and 6 bases had no gene match. Per germline, CDR1 SNHLY and CDR2 FYNNEI. CDR3 in DNA: TGTGCCAGCAGGCGGGAGCGGGGTAACACCGGGGAGCTGTTTTTT. Encoded protein: CASRRERGNTGELFF.

This clonotype was found a few times. The CDR3 sequence is CASSSEALPRTEVYEQYF. The CDR3 DNA sequence: TGTGCCAGCAGCAGTGAAGCCCTCCCCCGGACTGAAGTGTACGAGCAGTACTTC. The gene calls are TRBV6-4 and TRBJ2-7, with D maybe TRBD2 (5 bases). Germline CDR1 reads MRHNA; CDR2 reads SNTAGT. V was pared by 6 bases and J by 4 bases, with 28 bases between. The CDR3 consists of 18 residues.

This clonotype was seen a handful of times. The chain joins TRBV5-5 to TRBJ2-3; D could derive from TRBD1 or TRBD2 (5 bases each). V shed 4 bases and J shed 1 base, with 16 bases lying between them. The CDR3 loop spans 16 amino acids. The germline V gene encodes CDR1 SGHKS and CDR2 YYEKEE (reference sequence). In DNA form, the CDR3 reads TGTGCCAGCAGCACCTCCGGGACCCCCGGCACAGATACGCAGTATTTT. It translates to CASSTSGTPGTDTQYF. The full variable domain, with the rest looked up from reference TRBV5-5 and TRBJ2-3, is DAGVTQSPTHLIKTRGQQVTLRCSPISGHKSVSWYQQVLGQGPQFIFQYYEKEERGRGNFPDRFSARQFPNYSSELNVNALLLGDSALYLCASSTSGTPGTDTQYFGPGTRLTVL.

The table lists this clonotype with a few counts. The chain combines TRBV24-1 with TRBJ2-3; 11 bases fit TRBD1. The J segment lost 8 bases and the V segment lost 7 bases, leaving 7 bases of the junction unmatched. The CDR3 is made up of 14 amino acids. Germline CDR1 and CDR2: KGHDR and SFDVKD. The CDR3 DNA follows: TGTGCCACCAGAGGACAGGGGGCGGGGGGTACGCAGTATTTT. This translates into CATRGQGAGGTQYF.

This clonotype appeared a few times. V is TRBV5-1 and J is TRBJ2-7; 7 bases are shared with TRBD1. Losses at the gene ends were 3 bases for V and 3 bases for J; bases not matched to a gene: 9. The CDR3 has 15 amino acids. The germline V gene encodes CDR1 SGHRS and CDR2 YFSETQ. The CDR3 sequence is CASSSLTGTVYEQYF. CDR3 coding DNA: TGCGCCAGCAGCTCCTTGACAGGGACGGTCTACGAGCAGTACTTC. The complete variable domain, with remaining parts taken from reference TRBV5-1 and TRBJ2-7, reads KAGVTQTPRYLIKTRGQQVTLSCSPISGHRSVSWYQQTPGQGLQFLFEYFSETQRNKGNFPGRFSGRQFSNSRSEMNVSTLELGDSALYLCASSSLTGTVYEQYFGPGTRLTVT.

The chain couples TRBV30 to TRBJ2-5; D might be TRBD1 (6 bases). This CDR3 contains 10 residues. CDR1 and CDR2 (germline): GTSNPN, SVGIG (reference sequence). CDR3 DNA: TGTGCTGGGGGCCGGGAGACCCAGTACTTC. It specifies CAGGRETQYF.

The rearrangement joins TRBV4-1 to TRBJ2-1; D ambiguous. CDR3 length: 15 amino acids. V shed 4 bases and J shed 2 bases, with 12 bases lying between them. Germline V gives CDR1 MGHRA, CDR2 YSYEKL. CDR3 region: CASSPLPEAYNEQFF. CDR3 nucleotides: TGCGCCAGCAGCCCCCTCCCTGAAGCCTACAATGAGCAGTTCTTC.

This clonotype has more than one count but fewer than ten. The genes are TRBV4-1 and TRBJ2-1, with D possibly TRBD2 on 6 matching bases. CDR1 and CDR2 from the germline V gene are MGHRA and YSYEKL. There are 18 residues in the CDR3. Trimming stripped 0 bases from V and 1 base from J, with 16 bases between. In DNA form, the CDR3 reads TGCGCCAGCAGCCAAGATTCTAGGGTAGCGGAATCCTACAATGAGCAGTTCTTC. It specifies CASSQDSRVAESYNEQFF.

The chain joins TRBV30 to TRBJ2-1, with 12 bases fitting TRBD2. The CDR3 totals 16 residues. The germline gives CDR1 GTSNPN, CDR2 SVGIG (reference sequence). Trimming at V came to 2 bases and at J to 0 bases, leaving 2 bases not matched to a gene. The CDR3 sequence is CAWSTTSGGSYNEQFF. CDR3 in DNA: TGTGCCTGGAGTACGACTAGCGGGGGCTCCTACAATGAGCAGTTCTTC.

V usage is TRBV25-1 and J usage is TRBJ1-2, with D maybe TRBD1 (5 bases). The CDR3 runs to 17 residues. V was cut by 1 base and J by 4 bases, with 19 bases left in between. In germline, CDR1 is MGHDK, CDR2 SYGVNS. CDR3 in DNA: TGTGCCAGCAGTGAATGGGGAGGGCGCGGGGCCGGCTATGGCTACACCTTC. Translated: CASSEWGGRGAGYGYTF.

This clonotype was seen only a few times. This chain connects TRBV7-9 to TRBJ2-2; 7 bases map to TRBD1. Germline V gene lookup returns CDR1 SEHNR and CDR2 FQNEAQ (reference sequence). The CDR3 runs 17 residues. V shed 4 bases, J shed 6 bases, and the junction held 14 bases outside the gene matches. The CDR3 nucleotides are TGTGCCAGCAGCTACCCGCCGCTGACAGGGATTTCCGGGGAGCTGTTTTTT. Its protein is CASSYPPLTGISGELFF.

This clonotype was counted between two and nine times. The rearrangement links TRBV6-5 to TRBJ2-7; D possibly uses TRBD1 or TRBD2 (5 bases each). The germline V gene has CDR1 MNHEY and CDR2 SVGAGI. The CDR3 consists of 15 residues. Trimming cost V 0 bases and J 1 base, with 10 bases left between them. The CDR3 bases are TGTGCCAGCAGTTACTCTACGGGACGGTCCTACGAGCAGTACTTC. This gives the protein CASSYSTGRSYEQYF.